The source of this T cell receptor (beta chain) is a study of blood T cell repertoires in COVID-19. Study overall: PBMCs, B-cell-depleted T cells, or T cells provided the cDNA or gDNA that made up the material.

V shed 5 bases and J shed 6 bases, with 17 bases lying between them. The CDR3 is made up of 15 amino acids. Germline V lookup: CDR1 SGHTA, CDR2 FQGNSA. Methods used by the authors: The assay estimated nucleated cells by amplifying reference gene primers. Method: immunoSEQ multiplex PCR; TCRdb's copy keeps in-frame clones and lacks some. Clone size and the V and J calls come from that table; the DNA yielded D and trimming. This sample has about 60,000 clones, with roughly 82% found just once. The source is a man aged 55 to 70 with acute or convalescent COVID-19. Material for sequencing was peripheral blood. The rearrangement joins TRBV7-2 to TRBJ1-5; tentatively, D is TRBD1 (5 bases). The CDR3 sequence: CASSPRGASAQPQHF. CDR3 nucleotides: TGTGCCAGCAGCCCCCGCGGGGCCTCGGCTCAGCCCCAGCATTTT.